This record concerns one TCR beta chain sequence. In its sample, this clonotype was seen a few times. Its antigen remains undetermined. No base-level quality is on record; no much larger clone is a single base apart. This entry belongs to a study of blood T cells in healthy people across ages (dated by TCRdb to about 2015). Concerning the study at large: In model experiments, template switching captured about one uniquely barcoded TCR beta cDNA molecule for every two T cells. Two additional independent replicas of 1 million unique cDNA reads from the same blood draw were analyzed for two donors (one aged 18 to 29 and one aged 80 or older). The donors were divided into four age groups: young (average approximately 17 years), middle-aged (about 39), aged (about 61) and long-lived (around 87). To avoid experimental bias, donors of different ages were spread randomly across the sequencing lanes. Age-related changes in TCR beta repertoire diversity were measured in the study by deep sequencing normalized with unique cDNA molecular identifiers.

Donors were about 36 systemically healthy Caucasian individuals from Russia aged roughly 6 to 100 years. About 9.8 milliliters of peripheral blood were drawn from each donor into EDTA-treated Vacutainer tubes. Ficoll-Paque density-gradient centrifugation was used to isolate PBMCs, with at least 6.5 million per sample. Trizol reagent was used to extract total RNA from the PBMCs, yielding at least 5.5 micrograms per sample. Naive CD45RAhigh/CD27high T cell percentages were measured by flow cytometry on a PBMC aliquot from every donor. What the research found in general, with its limitations: Donor CMV infection status was unknown, potentially confounding age-related changes in expanded clonotypes. Estimates of total diversity based on one million sequenced T cells were considered lower bounds and underestimates. Compared with the aged group, the long-lived group had more naive CD4+ T cells, fewer expanded clones and increased TCR diversity, a pattern suggesting age selection. Bulk unsorted PBMC profiling prevented conclusive comparison of naive and antigen-experienced compartments. The percentage of naive T cells measured by flow cytometry correlated strongly with observed TCR beta diversity. Observed TCR beta diversity per million T cells fell roughly linearly with age, and a significant reduction was already apparent by age roughly 40.

Counted from cysteine to phenylalanine, this CDR3 has 14 amino acids. Only CDR3 DNA is held: 42 bases, read in frame from base 1. Trimming at the junction amounts to 5 bases on V and 6 bases on J, and the germline ends lie 16 bases apart. Taken from the germline V gene, the CDR1 and CDR2 loops are MGHDK and SYGVNS. Libraries were constructed by 5' RACE. Sequencing used an Illumina HiSeq 2500. The second PCR ran for roughly 7 to 12 cycles and used a J-beta primer mix along with a sample-barcoded 5' primer. A unique molecular identifier was introduced onto each TCR beta cDNA molecule by a template-switch 5' adaptor carrying 12 random nucleotides. Each sample yielded at least 3 million CDR3-containing paired-end reads. First-strand cDNA was synthesized from all RNA with the Mint cDNA synthesis kit, primed by a TRBC-specific oligonucleotide. Following uracil-DNA glycosylase treatment, a first 18-cycle PCR with universal primers M1SS and BC2_uni_R was performed on all cDNA. The authors processed their data as follows. Normalization of each sample was performed by random selection of 1 million high-quality reads, each carrying a distinct molecular identifier. Reads with shared molecular identifiers were discarded instead of being binned into consensus sequences. MiTCR, run with a Q25 quality threshold and the strictest error-elimination algorithm, handled CDR3 identification, clonotype clustering and error correction. A nonparametric unseen species model with Euler transformation was used to estimate lower-bound total TCR beta diversity. TCRdb took the public reads, trimmed them with fastp at Q25, ran MiXCR for clone calling and kept in-frame beta chains. Duplicate CDR3 protein sequences are folded into a single record with the most common DNA and genes. The authors' filters were not applied to this entry. The sample table lists approximately 900,000 distinct CDR3 sequences, roughly 50% of them with a count of one. Roughly 12% of the sample is held by the ten biggest clonotypes.

This sequence uses TRBV25-1 and TRBJ1-1; the best D guess is TRBD1, with 6 bases matching. The sequencing sample was made of blood. This sequence originates from a young man in good health. The sequenced DNA is TGTGCCAGCAGTAAAGGGGGAGGGTACCCTGAAGCTTTCTTT. Translation gives CASSKGGGYPEAFF. Here the CDR3 is joined to the reference TRBV25-1 and TRBJ1-1 genes, and the full variable domain is: EADIYQTPRYLVIGTGKKITLECSQTMGHDKMYWYQQDPGMELHLIHYSYGVNSTEKGDLSSESTVSRIRTEHFPLTLESARPSHTSQYLCASSKGGGYPEAFFGQGTRLTVV.